The 8 T cell receptor beta chains listed next were all sequenced from one sample in a study of shared clonotypes between healthy human individuals. Naive-designated CD8 cells lacked CD45RO, were positively enriched for CCR7, and omitted terminally differentiated effector memory CD45RA+ cells. The repertoire was sequenced with immunoSEQ multiplex PCR; TCRdb's copy has only in-frame clones and lacks some. Here the sample spans around 2,000,000 clones, about 94% being singletons. Sequenced: naive CD8+ T cells sorted from blood. All receptors derive from a man aged 18 to 35 in good health.

This chain links TRBV19 with TRBJ2-7, with a weak D call TRBD2 (6 bases). CDR3 length equals 14 residues. Per germline, CDR1 LNHDA and CDR2 SQIVND (reference sequence). V gave up 3 bases and J gave up 7 bases, with 16 bases separating them. The CDR3 sequence: CASSMAGTRGEQYF. The DNA of the CDR3 is TGTGCCAGTAGTATGGCCGGAACTCGGGGGGAGCAGTACTTC.

The J gene is TRBJ2-7, the V gene TRBV2, with TRBD1 matching over 10 bases. The V and J ends lost 0 bases and 2 bases, in that order; junction bases with no gene match: 1. Germline CDR1 is SNHLY and CDR2 is FYNNEI. CDR3 length: 15 residues. The CDR3 DNA sequence: TGTGCCAGCAGTGAAGCGGGACAGGGGACCTACGAGCAGTACTTC. The encoded protein is CASSEAGQGTYEQYF.

The V call is TRBV27, the J call TRBJ2-5; D is unclear. Trimming shortened V by 2 bases and J by 10 bases, and 5 bases separated the two germline ends. CDR1 MNHEY and CDR2 SMNVEV come from the germline V gene (reference sequence). This CDR3 is built from 10 residues. The CDR3 DNA follows: TGTGCCAGCAGTTTAACCCTCCAGTACTTC. The encoded protein is CASSLTLQYF.

The chain joins TRBV19 to TRBJ1-2; possibly TRBD1 for D (5 bases). The CDR3 consists of 13 residues. CDR1 LNHDA and CDR2 SQIVND come from the germline V gene (reference sequence). Between the trimmed V and J ends, which lost 7 bases and 2 bases, there was a span of 11 bases. The CDR3, as DNA: TGTGCCAGTATTGGTGGGGCAAACTATGGCTACACCTTC. Protein product: CASIGGANYGYTF.

The genes are TRBV5-1 and TRBJ2-3; no clear D. Germline CDR1 SGHRS, CDR2 YFSETQ. The CDR3 loop spans 15 amino acids. Trimming pared 0 bases from V and 2 bases from J, leaving 10 bases between. CDR3 coding DNA: TGCGCCAGCAGCTTGGCGGCTAGTCCCACAGATACGCAGTATTTT. Its translation: CASSLAASPTDTQYF.

The V call is TRBV4-3, the J call TRBJ1-2, with D maybe TRBD1 (5 bases). V dropped 4 bases and J dropped 6 bases, with 15 bases sitting between them. Germline V gene sequence: CDR1 LGHNA, CDR2 YSLEER. This CDR3 contains 14 residues. CDR3 nucleotides: TGCGCCAGCAGCCCTCTCGGGGCGTCAGATGGCTACACCTTC. Its protein product is CASSPLGASDGYTF.

Notes on this clone: Other nucleotide sequences in the sample specify the same CDR3. The genes are TRBV6-1 and TRBJ2-7; 7 bases map to TRBD1. Germline V gene sequence: CDR1 MNHNS, CDR2 SASEGT. The CDR3 runs 14 residues. V lost 3 bases and J lost 4; bases outside the gene matches: 6. CDR3 nucleotide sequence: TGTGCCAGCAGTGAGGCAGCAGGGGGTTACGAGCAGTACTTC. Amino acid sequence: CASSEAAGGYEQYF.

The V and J genes are TRBV5-4 and TRBJ1-1, with a possible D match to TRBD1 (5 bases). This CDR3 comprises 14 residues. Trimming removed 4 bases at V and 2 bases at J, with 12 bases between. The germline V gene has CDR1 SGHNT and CDR2 YYREEE (reference sequence). Here the CDR3 DNA reads TGTGCCAGCAGCGTGGACAAGATTAACACTGAAGCTTTCTTT. This gives the protein CASSVDKINTEAFF. Complete variable domain (other parts from reference TRBV5-4 and TRBJ1-1): ETGVTQSPTHLIKTRGQQVTLRCSSQSGHNTVSWYQQALGQGPQFIFQYYREEENGRGNFPPRFSGLQFPNYSSELNVNALELDDSALYLCASSVDKINTEAFFGQGTRLTVV.